A single sample is the source of the 25 T cell receptor beta chains below, sequenced in a study of T cells in Graves' hyperthyroidism and ophthalmopathy. Researchers amplified the TCR beta CDR3 regions from RNA transcripts. HTBI primers were employed in a first-round RT-PCR of the TCR CDR3. TCRdb analysed the multiplex PCR reads with MiXCR anew, one entry per CDR3 protein. In the table there are approximately 430,000 distinct CDR3 sequences, about 15% of which are singletons. The sequenced sample consisted of blood. These receptor sequences come from a woman under 30 with Graves' hyperthyroidism.

This clonotype has ten or more counts. The rearrangement joins TRBV7-9 to TRBJ2-7; D may be TRBD2 (5 bases). V gave up 3 bases and J gave up 2 bases, with 11 bases separating them. The CDR3 has 14 amino acids. Germline CDR1 is SEHNR and CDR2 is FQNEAQ (reference sequence). DNA of the CDR3: TGTGCCAGCAGCTTTCCGGGGTCTCCCTACGAGCAGTACTTC. This codes for CASSFPGSPYEQYF.

The chain is built from TRBV4-3 and TRBJ2-4; TRBD2 agrees at 8 bases. The V gene end was trimmed by 4 bases and the J gene end by 5 bases; junction bases not matched to a gene: 7. Germline V gives CDR1 LGHNA, CDR2 YSLEER. The CDR3 contains 15 residues. CDR3 sequence (DNA): TGCGCCAGCAGCCTTTACGGGGGGGGCCAAAACATTCAGTACTTC. Residues: CASSLYGGGQNIQYF.

The J gene is TRBJ2-1, the V gene TRBV15; D is unresolved. The CDR3 is 15 residues long. Germline CDR1 and CDR2: LNHNV and YYDKDF (reference sequence). Deletions cut 2 bases from V and 7 bases from J, with 15 bases between. CDR3 DNA: TGTGCCACCAGCAGACAGGTGCACAGCTCTAATGAGCAGTTCTTC. Its translation: CATSRQVHSSNEQFF.

This clonotype was counted only a few times. The genes are TRBV6-6 and TRBJ1-2, with a possible D match to TRBD1 (6 bases). This CDR3 is built from 16 residues. Germline loops: CDR1 MNHNY, CDR2 SVGAGI (reference sequence). V was shortened by 2 bases and J by 4 bases, with 17 bases between the two germline ends. The CDR3 DNA sequence: TGTGCCAGCAGTTACACAACGTCCCTGGGGGCCTATGGCTACACCTTC. This codes for CASSYTTSLGAYGYTF.

The chain is built from TRBV20-1 and TRBJ1-3; D ambiguous. Germline CDR1 DFQATT, CDR2 SNEGSKA (reference sequence). This CDR3 is 14 amino acids long. V dropped 4 bases and J dropped 0 bases, with 10 bases sitting between them. The CDR3 DNA reads TGCAGTGCTACCCCCGTAAGCTCTGGAAACACCATATATTTT. It codes for CSATPVSSGNTIYF.

This clonotype was detected only once. The J gene is TRBJ1-3, the V gene TRBV6-9; 7 bases align to TRBD1. The CDR3 covers 16 residues. J was trimmed by 4 bases and V by 3 bases; bases with no gene match: 9. CDR1 and CDR2 (germline): MNHGY, SVAAGI. The CDR3: CASSYTGGGAGNTIYF. Here the CDR3 DNA reads TGTGCCAGCAGTTACACAGGAGGGGGCGCGGGAAACACCATATATTTT.

This clonotype was observed at least ten times. The rearrangement uses TRBV5-1 and TRBJ2-1; no clear D. Germline V gives CDR1 SGHRS, CDR2 YFSETQ. Between the trimmed V and J ends, which lost 5 bases and 6 bases, there was a span of 12 bases. The CDR3 runs 13 residues. The CDR3: CASRATEPNEQFF. The CDR3, as DNA: TGCGCCAGCAGGGCTACTGAACCCAATGAGCAGTTCTTC.

The table lists this clonotype with a few counts. The chain couples TRBV12-5 to TRBJ2-5; the D gene is possibly TRBD1 (6 bases). Trimming stripped 7 bases from V and 1 base from J, with 10 bases between. Germline V gene lookup returns CDR1 LGHNT and CDR2 FRNRAP. The CDR3 is 13 residues long. CDR3 bases: TGTGCTAGTGCCAGGGGTCGCCAAGAGACCCAGTACTTC. Translating gives CASARGRQETQYF.

This clonotype was counted many times. The CDR3 nucleotides are TGTGCCAGCAGTGAAGAACGGCTTAACACCGGGGAGCTGTTTTTT. It encodes CASSEERLNTGELFF. V and J are TRBV2 and TRBJ2-2; D not certain. CDR3 length: 15 amino acids. The germline V and J ends were trimmed by 1 base and 2 bases, with 8 bases remaining between them. Looked up from germline, CDR1 is SNHLY and CDR2 is FYNNEI. The full variable domain, its missing parts supplied by reference TRBV2 and TRBJ2-2, is EPEVTQTPSHQVTQMGQEVILRCVPISNHLYFYWYRQILGQKVEFLVSFYNNEISEKSEIFDDQFSVERPDGSNFTLKIRSTKLEDSAMYFCASSEERLNTGELFFGEGSRLTVL.

This clonotype was recorded many times. This chain joins TRBV18 and TRBJ1-1, with D perhaps TRBD1 (5 bases). V lost 4 bases and J lost 7, with 13 bases in between. Per germline, CDR1 KGHSH and CDR2 LQKENI. This CDR3 comprises 13 residues. CDR3 bases: TGTGCCAGCTCACAAGGGGTCTTGTTTGAAGCTTTCTTT. This codes for CASSQGVLFEAFF.

This clonotype came up many times. The V and J genes are TRBV6-2 or TRBV6-3 and TRBJ2-7, with no clear D. Trimming removed 3 bases at V and 6 bases at J, with 9 bases between. Germline lookup yields CDR1 MNHEY and CDR2 SVGEGT. The CDR3 length is 12 residues. The CDR3 is CASSYRLAEQYF. The CDR3 DNA reads as TGTGCCAGCAGTTATCGGCTCGCCGAGCAGTACTTC.

This clonotype was recorded a few times. The chain has TRBV5-1 and TRBJ2-2; 10 bases line up with TRBD1. V was clipped by 7 bases and J by 6 bases; unmatched bases: 6. Germline loops: CDR1 SGHRS, CDR2 YFSETQ. The CDR3 contains 14 residues. The CDR3 region has the DNA TGCGCCAGCTTTGGGACAGGGGATCCCGGGGAGCTGTTTTTT. It yields the protein CASFGTGDPGELFF.

This clonotype has just a few counts. V usage is TRBV19 and J usage is TRBJ2-3; 7 positions match TRBD2. Germline loops: CDR1 LNHDA, CDR2 SQIVND (reference sequence). Trimming took 5 bases from V and 2 from J; bases not matched to a gene: 10. The CDR3 is 16 amino acids. DNA of the CDR3: TGTGCCAGTAGTCCCTTTGGTGGGAGGGCCACAGATACGCAGTATTTT. Protein product: CASSPFGGRATDTQYF. Looking up the rest from reference TRBV19 and TRBJ2-3 gives the full variable domain: DGGITQSPKYLFRKEGQNVTLSCEQNLNHDAMYWYRQDPGQGLRLIYYSQIVNDFQKGDIAEGYSVSREKKESFPLTVTSAQKNPTAFYLCASSPFGGRATDTQYFGPGTRLTVL.

This clonotype showed up many times. The chain employs TRBV10-3 and TRBJ2-1; the D gene is possibly TRBD2 (6 bases). The germline V gene has CDR1 ENHRY and CDR2 SYGVKD. V was cut by 3 bases and J by 5 bases, with 17 bases left in between. This CDR3 has 16 residues. CDR3 DNA sequence: TGTGCCATCAGTGACTCGAGCGGGCTGGATCACAATGAGCAGTTCTTC. Translating it yields CAISDSSGLDHNEQFF.

In its sample, this clonotype was seen a few times. The chain recombines TRBV4-1 with TRBJ1-1; D is unresolved. V lost 2 bases, J lost 5 bases, and 6 bases lay in between. The CDR3 is made up of 12 amino acids. CDR1 and CDR2 (germline): MGHRA, YSYEKL. Here the CDR3 reads CASSQSGTEAFF. As DNA, the CDR3 is TGCGCCAGCAGCCAAAGTGGGACTGAAGCTTTCTTT.

This clonotype has ten or more counts. The CDR3 DNA follows: TGTGCCAGCAGACCCGGGCCTTACGTTGGCGAGCAGTACTTC. Its protein is CASRPGPYVGEQYF. This chain joins TRBV28 and TRBJ2-7; D is uncertain. CDR3 size: 14 residues. Between the trimmed V and J ends, which lost 6 bases and 6 bases, there was a span of 18 bases. From germline, CDR1 is MDHEN and CDR2 SYDVKM.

The sample holds a few counts of this clonotype. The final CDR3 position lacks the conserved phenylalanine or tryptophan, pointing to a likely read error. V gene TRBV5-1 combines with J gene TRBJ2-1; maybe TRBD1 (5 bases). The CDR3 spans 17 residues. The germline gives CDR1 SGHRS, CDR2 YFSETQ. Here the CDR3 reads CASSLTRQGSSSNEQFL. CDR3 in DNA: TGCGCCAGCAGCTTGACCCGCCAGGGTAGCTCCTCCAATGAGCAGTTCCTC.

This clonotype came up many times. V gene TRBV20-1 combines with J gene TRBJ2-1; 7 bases match TRBD2. Germline V CDR1 and CDR2: DFQATT, SNEGSKA (reference sequence). The CDR3 is 15 residues long. Trimming removed 5 bases from V and 5 bases from J; junction bases left unmatched: 12. CDR3 sequence reads: CSAGTGGSTHNEQFF. CDR3 sequence (DNA): TGCAGTGCTGGAACAGGCGGGAGTACCCACAATGAGCAGTTCTTC.

The CDR3 region has the DNA TGTGCCATAGGACAAAACACTGAAGCTTTCTTT. This codes for CAIGQNTEAFF. The J gene is TRBJ1-1, the V gene TRBV19; D is perhaps TRBD1 (5 bases). V gave up 10 bases and J gave up 2 bases, with 8 bases separating them. The CDR3 covers 11 residues. The germline gives CDR1 LNHDA, CDR2 SQIVND (reference sequence).

This clonotype was detected many times. The genes are TRBV20-1 and TRBJ2-1; no definite D call. CDR1 and CDR2 (germline): DFQATT, SNEGSKA (reference sequence). The ends were cut back, 0 bases at V and 6 bases at J, with 21 bases in the middle. This CDR3 spans 17 amino acids. The CDR3 region has the DNA TGCAGTGCTAGAGATCAGAGAAGGCCTGCTAGGCCCAATGAGCAGTTCTTC. Its protein is CSARDQRRPARPNEQFF.

This clonotype was seen repeatedly, ten times or more. The rearrangement links TRBV20-1 to TRBJ1-4, with D hard to call. Germline assignment: CDR1 DFQATT and CDR2 SNEGSKA (reference sequence). The CDR3 spans 12 residues. Trimming shortened V by 6 bases and J by 8 bases, and 13 bases separated the two germline ends. CDR3 protein: CSARQGLEKLFF. The CDR3 DNA reads TGCAGTGCGAGGCAAGGTTTGGAAAAACTGTTTTTT.

This clonotype was counted many times. V is TRBV28 and J is TRBJ1-5; tentative D call: TRBD1 (6 bases). V was shortened by 6 bases and J by 3 bases, with 12 bases between the two germline ends. This CDR3 has 14 residues. Germline values: CDR1 MDHEN, CDR2 SYDVKM. CDR3 protein: CASSPTGLNQPQHF. CDR3 coding DNA: TGTGCCAGCAGCCCGACAGGCCTCAATCAGCCCCAGCATTTT.

On this clonotype itself: A read error is possible here, since a much larger clone lies one base away. The V gene is TRBV18, the J gene TRBJ2-1; 14 bases are shared with TRBD2. With V trimmed by 4 bases and J by 5 bases, 4 bases remained unmatched. Germline V gene sequence: CDR1 KGHSH, CDR2 LQKENI. The CDR3 is 16 residues long. The CDR3 loop is CASSHPGLAGDNEQFF. The CDR3 DNA reads as TGTGCCAGCTCACACCCGGGACTAGCGGGGGACAATGAGCAGTTCTTC.

This clonotype was observed a few times. One junction end disagrees with the germline gene, perhaps due to a read error. The J gene is TRBJ2-7, the V gene TRBV7-6; 9 positions match TRBD2. The CDR3 covers 14 residues. The germline CDR1 and CDR2 sequences are SGHVS and FNYEAQ. CDR3 sequence (DNA): TGTGCCAGCAGCTCTTTAGCGGGAGCCTACGGGCAGTACTTC. This sequence encodes CASSSLAGAYGQYF.

Only a few counts were recorded for this clonotype. V is TRBV15 and J is TRBJ2-1; 7 bases match TRBD1. V lost 11 bases to trimming and J lost 4 bases; unmatched junction nucleotides: 5. Germline CDR1 and CDR2: LNHNV and YYDKDF (reference sequence). The CDR3 sequence is 12 residues long. This chain's CDR3 is CAAGTDYNEQFF. Here the CDR3 DNA reads TGTGCCGCCGGGACAGATTACAATGAGCAGTTCTTC.